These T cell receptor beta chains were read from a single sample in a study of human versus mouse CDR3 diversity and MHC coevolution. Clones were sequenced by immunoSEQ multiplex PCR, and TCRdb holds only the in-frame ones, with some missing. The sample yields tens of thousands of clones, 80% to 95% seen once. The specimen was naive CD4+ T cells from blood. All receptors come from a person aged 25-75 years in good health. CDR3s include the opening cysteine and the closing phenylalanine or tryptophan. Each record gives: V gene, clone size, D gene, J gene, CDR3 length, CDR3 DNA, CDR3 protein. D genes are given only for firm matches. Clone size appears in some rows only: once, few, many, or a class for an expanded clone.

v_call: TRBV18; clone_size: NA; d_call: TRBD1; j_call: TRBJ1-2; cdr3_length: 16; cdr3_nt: TGTGCCAGCTCAACTATACAGGGGGCCGAAACCCATGGCTACACCTTC; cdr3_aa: CASSTIQGAETHGYTF
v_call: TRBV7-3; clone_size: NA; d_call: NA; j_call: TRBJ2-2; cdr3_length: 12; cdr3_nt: TGTGCCAGCAGCCTCAGGGCCGGGGAGCTGTTTTTT; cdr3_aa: CASSLRAGELFF
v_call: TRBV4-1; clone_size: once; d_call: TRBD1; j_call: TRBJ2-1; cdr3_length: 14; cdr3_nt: TGCGCCAGCAGCCAAGCGTGGGACAGGGATGAGCAGTTCTTC; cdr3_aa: CASSQAWDRDEQFF
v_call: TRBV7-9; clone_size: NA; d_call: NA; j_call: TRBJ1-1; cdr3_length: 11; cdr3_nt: TGTGCCAGCAGCTATCAGGGTGAAGCTTTCTTT; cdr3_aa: CASSYQGEAFF
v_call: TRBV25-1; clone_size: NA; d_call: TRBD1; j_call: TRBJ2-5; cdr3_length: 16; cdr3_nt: TGTGCCAGCAGTGAGCCTCCGGGACAGGGGAGAGAGACCCAGTACTTC; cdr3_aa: CASSEPPGQGRETQYF
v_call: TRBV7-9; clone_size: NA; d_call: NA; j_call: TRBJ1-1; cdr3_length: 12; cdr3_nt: TGTGCCAGCAGCATGGACAGAACTGAAGCTTTCTTT; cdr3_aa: CASSMDRTEAFF
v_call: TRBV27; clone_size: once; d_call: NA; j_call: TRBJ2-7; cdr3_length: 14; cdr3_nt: TGTGCCAGCAGTTTCCCGGGATCTTCGGGGGAGCAGTACTTC; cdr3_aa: CASSFPGSSGEQYF
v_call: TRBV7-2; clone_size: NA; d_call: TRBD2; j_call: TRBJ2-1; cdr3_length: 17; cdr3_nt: TGTGCCAGCAGCTATAGCGGGGGGCTGAGCTCCTACAATGAGCAGTTCTTC; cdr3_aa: CASSYSGGLSSYNEQFF
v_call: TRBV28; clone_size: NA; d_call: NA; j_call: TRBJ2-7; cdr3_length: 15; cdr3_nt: TGTGCCAGCAGCGGAAGCGGGTTAGGCTACTACGAGCAGTACTTC; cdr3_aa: CASSGSGLGYYEQYF
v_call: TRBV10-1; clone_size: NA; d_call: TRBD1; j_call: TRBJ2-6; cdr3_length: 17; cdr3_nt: TGCGCCAGCAGTGAACCGACAGGGGCCTCTGGGGCCAACGTCCTGACTTTC; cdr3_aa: CASSEPTGASGANVLTF
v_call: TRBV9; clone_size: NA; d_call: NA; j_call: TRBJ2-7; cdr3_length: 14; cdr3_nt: TGTGCCAGCAGCGTCCGGGACTCCCACCACGAGCAGTACTTC; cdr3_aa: CASSVRDSHHEQYF
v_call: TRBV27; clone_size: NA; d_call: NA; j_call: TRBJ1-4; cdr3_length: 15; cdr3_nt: TGTGCCAGCAGTCCGGACCAATGGAGGGATGAAAAACTGTTTTTT; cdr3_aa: CASSPDQWRDEKLFF
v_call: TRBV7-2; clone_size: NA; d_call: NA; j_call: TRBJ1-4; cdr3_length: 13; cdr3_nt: TGTGCCAGCAGCTTAGAGGCCCCAGGAGGACTGTTTTTT; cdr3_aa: CASSLEAPGGLFF
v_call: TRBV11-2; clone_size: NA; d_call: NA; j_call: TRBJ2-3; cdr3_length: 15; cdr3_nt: TGTGCCAGCAGCTCAACGTTGACAGGACCAGATACGCAGTATTTT; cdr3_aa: CASSSTLTGPDTQYF
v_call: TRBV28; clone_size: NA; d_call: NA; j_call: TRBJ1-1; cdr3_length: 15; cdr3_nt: TGTGCCAGCAGTTTATCACATCCAGGGAACACTGAAGCTTTCTTT; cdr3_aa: CASSLSHPGNTEAFF
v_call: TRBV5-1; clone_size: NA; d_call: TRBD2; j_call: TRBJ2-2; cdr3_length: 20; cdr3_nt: TGCGCCAGCAGCCTTCCAAGACCGATGACTAGCGGGGGGTACACCGGGGAGCTGTTTTTT; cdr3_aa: CASSLPRPMTSGGYTGELFF